The 22 T cell receptor beta chains given below trace back to one sample, sequenced in a study of blood T cell repertoires in COVID-19. Produced via immunoSEQ multiplex PCR; TCRdb's table is partial and in-frame only. The sample includes 150,000 to 200,000 clones, 88% of them seen just once. Sequenced material: PBMCs or T cells enriched from blood (not recorded which). These receptor sequences come from a woman under 30 who had recovered from COVID-19.

V usage is TRBV5-1 and J usage is TRBJ1-1; a possible D gene is TRBD1 (5 bases). V lost 1 base, J lost 3 bases, and 16 bases lay in between. The CDR3 is 16 amino acids. Per the germline V gene, CDR1 is SGHRS and CDR2 is YFSETQ. CDR3 DNA: TGCGCCAGCAGCTTGTCCTTTCCTAGACAGTACACTGAAGCTTTCTTT. It codes for CASSLSFPRQYTEAFF. Using reference TRBV5-1 and TRBJ1-1 for the parts outside the CDR3, the full variable domain is KAGVTQTPRYLIKTRGQQVTLSCSPISGHRSVSWYQQTPGQGLQFLFEYFSETQRNKGNFPGRFSGRQFSNSRSEMNVSTLELGDSALYLCASSLSFPRQYTEAFFGQGTRLTVV.

This rearrangement joins TRBV5-8 to TRBJ2-1, with 9 nucleotides matching TRBD2. Germline CDR1 is SGHTS and CDR2 is YDEGEE. The CDR3 spans 16 residues. The J segment lost 2 bases and the V segment lost 3 bases, leaving 6 bases of the junction unmatched. The CDR3 DNA reads TGTGCCAGCAGCTCTTGGACTAGCGCGACCTACAATGAGCAGTTCTTC. This gives the protein CASSSWTSATYNEQFF. The variable domain in full, completed from reference TRBV5-8 and TRBJ2-1, reads EAGVTQSPTHLIKTRGQQATLRCSPISGHTSVYWYQQALGLGLQFLLWYDEGEERNRGNFPPRFSGRQFPNYSSELNVNALELEDSALYLCASSSWTSATYNEQFFGPGTRLTVL.

This chain joins TRBV7-9 and TRBJ1-3; no definite D call. The CDR3 contains 14 residues. V lost 4 bases and J 4 bases, leaving 11 bases between the germline ends. The germline V gene has CDR1 SEHNR and CDR2 FQNEAQ (reference sequence). CDR3 sequence: CASSSFTRGNTIYF. CDR3 DNA: TGTGCCAGCAGCTCATTCACCAGGGGAAACACCATATATTTT.

The chain combines TRBV11-3 with TRBJ2-1; 12 bases match TRBD2. The trim removed 1 base at V and 7 bases at J, leaving 5 bases unmatched. CDR3 length: 16 amino acids. The germline gives CDR1 SGHNT, CDR2 YENEEA. The CDR3 DNA is TGTGCCAGCAGCTTAGGGCTAGCGGGAGGGCAGAATGAGCAGTTCTTC. Translating it yields CASSLGLAGGQNEQFF.

V is TRBV27 and J is TRBJ1-2; 11 bases map to TRBD1. The germline V gene has CDR1 MNHEY and CDR2 SMNVEV (reference sequence). V lost 6 bases to trimming and J lost 8 bases; unmatched junction nucleotides: 5. This CDR3 has 13 amino acids. This CDR3 is CASSPGTGGGYTF. The CDR3 DNA reads TGTGCCAGCAGCCCCGGGACAGGGGGAGGCTACACCTTC.

The V call is TRBV11-2, the J call TRBJ2-7, with 8 bases fitting TRBD2. Germline-derived CDR1 and CDR2 are SGHAT and FQNNGV. V dropped 1 base and J dropped 2; count of bases not matched to a gene: 4. The CDR3 consists of 15 residues. Here the CDR3 reads CASSLGTSGAYEQYF. The CDR3 nucleotides are TGTGCCAGCAGCTTAGGAACTAGCGGCGCCTACGAGCAGTACTTC.

This chain connects TRBV20-1 to TRBJ1-1; TRBD1 agrees at 11 bases. The V gene's germline CDR1 is DFQATT and CDR2 SNEGSKA (reference sequence). The ends lost 5 bases at V and 9 bases at J; junction bases unmatched: 2. The CDR3 consists of 11 residues. CDR3 sequence (DNA): TGCAGTGCTCGGACAGGGGGCCAAGCTTTCTTT. Translated: CSARTGGQAFF.

The V and J genes are TRBV9 and TRBJ1-4, with TRBD1 as a possible D gene (5 bases). The V end lost 4 bases, the J end lost 10 bases, and 17 bases lay between the germline ends. The germline V gene encodes CDR1 SGDLS and CDR2 YYNGEE. The CDR3 spans 14 residues. CDR3 sequence: CASSPGLQSGKLFF. CDR3 DNA sequence: TGTGCCAGCAGCCCGGGACTTCAGTCGGGAAAACTGTTTTTT.

The chain uses TRBV10-3 and TRBJ2-2; tentatively, D is TRBD1 (6 bases). Germline V gene sequence: CDR1 ENHRY, CDR2 SYGVKD. The CDR3 spans 13 residues. V lost 7 bases, J lost 6 bases, and 12 bases lay in between. CDR3 nucleotides: TGTGCCATCACCTACAGGGAAGCCGGGGAGCTGTTTTTT. Its protein is CAITYREAGELFF.

The chain's CDR3 is CASSISGQVPNEKLFF. CDR3 DNA sequence: TGTGCCAGTAGTATCTCTGGACAGGTCCCTAATGAAAAACTGTTTTTT. This chain connects TRBV19 to TRBJ1-4; 7 bases are shared with TRBD1. The CDR3 consists of 16 residues. Germline lookup yields CDR1 LNHDA and CDR2 SQIVND (reference sequence). J was trimmed by 3 bases and V by 3 bases; bases with no gene match: 7.

The chain is built from TRBV29-1 and TRBJ1-5, with D maybe TRBD1 (6 bases). The CDR3 runs to 14 residues. Looked up from germline, CDR1 is SQVTM and CDR2 is ANQGSEA. Trimming pared 5 bases from V and 4 bases from J, leaving 15 bases between. The CDR3 spells CSVILKGENQPQHF. In DNA form, the CDR3 reads TGCAGCGTTATCCTCAAGGGGGAGAATCAGCCCCAGCATTTT.

This clone was recorded only once. The chain employs TRBV11-2 and TRBJ1-1; no clear D gene. Trimming took off 2 bases at V and 3 bases at J, with 13 bases between the two ends. The length of the CDR3 is 15 residues. CDR1 and CDR2 from the germline V gene are SGHAT and FQNNGV. This chain's CDR3 is CASSLISGGHTEAFF. The CDR3 nucleotides read TGTGCCAGCAGCTTAATAAGTGGTGGGCACACTGAAGCTTTCTTT.

This chain uses TRBV27 with TRBJ2-2, with 9 bases identical to TRBD1. Germline CDR1 reads MNHEY; CDR2 reads SMNVEV (reference sequence). CDR3 length equals 15 residues. Losses at the gene ends were 6 bases for V and 6 bases for J; bases not matched to a gene: 8. The CDR3 coding sequence is TGTGCCAGCAGACTCGGACAGGGGTGGGCCGGGGAGCTGTTTTTT. The encoded protein is CASRLGQGWAGELFF.

This chain connects TRBV6-4 to TRBJ2-1; TRBD2 aligns across 12 bases. V shed 2 bases and J 9 bases; nucleotides not matched to a gene: 8. The length of the CDR3 is 16 residues. Germline V gene sequence: CDR1 MRHNA, CDR2 SNTAGT. The CDR3 is CASSDSWTSGKREQFF. In DNA form, the CDR3 reads TGTGCCAGCAGTGACAGTTGGACTAGCGGGAAGCGTGAGCAGTTCTTC.

This sequence joins TRBV27 and TRBJ2-1; a possible D gene is TRBD2 (5 bases). The CDR3 spans 11 residues. V shed 4 bases and J shed 10 bases, with 8 bases lying between them. Germline V gene data show CDR1 as MNHEY and CDR2 as SMNVEV (reference sequence). The CDR3 sequence is CASSSPGEQFF. In nucleotides, the CDR3 is TGTGCCAGCAGTTCCCCGGGAGAGCAGTTCTTC.

The V call is TRBV7-8, the J call TRBJ2-2; 10 nucleotides agree with TRBD2. The CDR3 loop spans 16 amino acids. The germline gives CDR1 SGHVS, CDR2 FQNEAQ. The ends lost 2 bases at V and 5 bases at J; junction bases unmatched: 5. The CDR3 protein is CASSLLAGGWTGELFF. In DNA form, the CDR3 reads TGTGCCAGCAGCTTATTAGCGGGGGGATGGACCGGGGAGCTGTTTTTT. Supplemented by reference TRBV7-8 and TRBJ2-2, the full variable domain reads GAGVSQSPRYKVAKRGQDVALRCDPISGHVSLFWYQQALGQGPEFLTYFQNEAQLDKSGLPSDRFFAERPEGSVSTLKIQRTQQEDSAVYLCASSLLAGGWTGELFFGEGSRLTVL.

CDR3 protein: CASSQVLELPGPGGGFF. The CDR3 nucleotides are TGTGCCAGCAGCCAGGTCCTAGAGTTGCCTGGACCCGGGGGTGGTTTCTTT. V is TRBV7-2 and J is TRBJ1-1; maybe TRBD1 (5 bases). V lost 5 bases, J lost 13 bases, and 32 bases lay in between. This CDR3 region has 17 residues. CDR1 is SGHTA, CDR2 FQGNSA, per germline.

The chain couples TRBV2 to TRBJ2-3, with a tentative D call TRBD2 (5 bases). Germline CDR1 and CDR2: SNHLY and FYNNEI. V was pared by 1 base and J by 6 bases, with 11 bases between. The CDR3 has 14 amino acids. The CDR3 loop is CASSEGSRGDTQYF. The CDR3 region has the DNA TGTGCCAGCAGTGAAGGCTCTCGCGGGGATACGCAGTATTTT.

The chain combines TRBV15 with TRBJ1-6; weak D call: TRBD1 (5 bases). CDR3 length: 16 amino acids. Trimming took off 3 bases at V and 14 bases at J, with 23 bases between the two ends. Germline assignment: CDR1 LNHNV and CDR2 YYDKDF (reference sequence). CDR3 region: CATSRPPGTASFSLHF. The CDR3 bases are TGTGCCACCAGCAGGCCCCCGGGGACTGCTAGTTTTTCCCTCCACTTT.

The chain combines TRBV4-3 with TRBJ2-3, with TRBD2 identical over 7 bases. From germline, CDR1 is LGHNA and CDR2 YSLEER. V gave up 1 base and J gave up 5 bases; unmatched junction bases: 6. The CDR3 has 15 amino acids. The CDR3 reads CASSQGLAVLDTQYF. In DNA form, the CDR3 reads TGCGCCAGCAGCCAAGGGCTAGCGGTTCTAGATACGCAGTATTTT.

The CDR3 reads CASSLGLADYEQYF. CDR3 bases: TGTGCCAGCAGTTTAGGACTAGCGGACTACGAGCAGTACTTC. The J gene is TRBJ2-7, the V gene TRBV27, with 10 bases lining up with TRBD2. J lost 3 bases, V lost 2 bases, and 1 base had no gene match. CDR1 and CDR2 (germline): MNHEY, SMNVEV (reference sequence). The CDR3 is 14 amino acids.

CDR3 residues: CATRPSGNTDTQYF. The CDR3 DNA reads TGTGCCACTCGTCCCAGCGGTAACACAGATACGCAGTATTTT. The V call is TRBV28, the J call TRBJ2-3; D possibly corresponds to TRBD2 (5 bases). Germline assignment: CDR1 MDHEN and CDR2 SYDVKM. The CDR3 is 14 amino acids. Trimming left V 10 bases short and J 2 bases short, with 16 bases between.